This TCR beta chain was identified during a study of identical twins (dated by TCRdb to 2016 to 2017). Looking at the study overall: The study deep-sequenced TCR alpha and beta repertoires from monozygotic twins, unrelated adults of various ages and cord blood to test whether fetal clonotypes persist. To rule out contamination, the twin experiments were replicated at different times with different library preparation protocols. The paper's findings and limits, for the study overall: Abundant cord blood beta clonotypes had fewer insertions, young adult naive repertoires showed a similar but weaker trend, and memory repertoires showed no such trend. Out-of-frame TCR alpha sequences shared between twins showed an excess of low generation-probability sequences compared with coincidental sharing between unrelated individuals. Out-of-frame TCR alpha sharing in monozygotic twins was systematically underestimated by recombination models, whereas sharing between unrelated individuals was in agreement with the recombination models. Because the same donors could not be followed over many years, the conclusions relied on cross-sectional statistical analysis. Invariant T cells such as MAIT and iNKT could partly confound zero-insertion analyses, although diverse VJ usage argued against such confounding for most clonotypes. A weaker excess of twin sharing was found in beta out-of-frame sequences because the signal-to-noise ratio was lowered by fewer shared sequences.

The receptor library was made with 5' RACE. The listed sequencing device is Illumina HiSeq 2000. A universal primer binding site was added through template switching, and the final cDNA carried a unique molecular identifier so that TCR cDNA molecules could be counted accurately. Specific primers in the conserved constant-segment region were used to synthesize first-strand cDNA for TCR alpha and beta chains. Each cDNA library was double barcoded, with a SMART-Mk sample barcode plus Illumina barcodes, to control for contamination. TruSeq adapter sequences and Illumina sample barcodes were added in two successive PCR steps. The Illumina HiSeq platform was used with custom primers to sequence TCR alpha and beta cDNA libraries. The paper's data handling went like this. MiGEC was used to process raw reads and extract unique molecular identifiers, and MiXCR was used to find CDR3 positions. For each individual, recombination models were inferred using an EM algorithm with the repgenHMM and IGoR tools. Shared clonotypes were analyzed with the tcR package in R, and sharing was normalized by the product of cloneset sizes. Out-of-frame nonproductive sequences were analyzed to study raw recombination free of thymic and clonal selection effects. TCRdb reran the public reads through fastp at Q25 and MiXCR, keeping productive beta chains. When rows share a CDR3 protein, they turn into one entry using the most common DNA and genes. Here the V and J calls rest on TCRdb's processing, not on the authors' analysis. Within this sample are 650,000 to 750,000 distinct CDR3 sequences, with approximately 22% of them counted one time only. Jointly, the top ten make up 4% to 5.5% of the sample.

Every donor in the study was a healthy Caucasian. The twin cohort consisted of three pairs of female monozygotic twins, all aged roughly 18 to 29 years. Peripheral blood mononuclear cells were used as the source from which RNA for TCR libraries was isolated. Inclusive of the bounding cysteine and phenylalanine, the CDR3 is 14 residues long. Here the CDR3 DNA is all that survives: 42 bases in frame from base 1. Deletion took 0 bases off V and 3 bases off J, with a span of 7 bases between the germline ends. CDR1 and CDR2, looked up from the germline V gene, are SGHRS and YFSETQ. As for this clonotype: Which antigen it targets is not known. No base qualities exist here, and no much larger clone lies one base off it.

These data also featured in a second study, about T cells expressing NK-cell markers. The second study's paper adds: In sorted CD3+CD56+NKG2C+, CD3+CD56+NKG2C- and CD3+CD56-NKG2C+ T-cell subsets from several donors, TCR beta-chain repertoires were profiled. Seven of the eight sequenced donors were HCMV-seropositive and one was HCMV-seronegative. To restrict sorting to alphabetaTCR-expressing T cells, an anti-gammadeltaTCR antibody was added in several experiments. For about 6 donors, the dominant CD3+CD56+NKG2C+ clonotypes were among the top 10 CD8+ clonotypes and accounted for roughly 1.0-7.5% of CD8+ T cells. Those dominant clonotypes were again the most abundant among CD3+CD56-NKG2C+ cells in a handful of donors, at about 25-65%. Whether the expanded NKG2C-expressing T cell clones were specific for HCMV antigens was left unclear. All eight donors whose samples were sequenced were randomly selected healthy volunteers, three of them men and five women. To determine HCMV serostatus, a commercial ELISA kit was used to detect HCMV-specific IgG in serum. Bulk peripheral blood T-cell repertoires were additionally sequenced from unsorted PBMC for over 5 donors. Reads were demultiplexed and grouped by UMI with MIGEC, and clonotypes were assembled and quantified with MiTCR. To remove erroneous sequences, TCR cDNA sequences were retained only when supported by two or more reads. Downstream repertoire analysis used the tcR package, and clonotypes were matched across fractions by CDR3 nucleotide sequence plus V segment. VDJmatch was used to annotate antigen specificity against VDJdb, with one amino acid substitution allowed in CDR3.

The sequence joins TRBV5-1 to TRBJ1-5; the D gene is unclear. The TCR was taken from a young woman in good health. The material sequenced was PBMCs. The DNA reads TGCGCCAGCAGCTTGGTTCCAGCCAATCAGCCCCAGCATTTT. Translation gives CASSLVPANQPQHF.